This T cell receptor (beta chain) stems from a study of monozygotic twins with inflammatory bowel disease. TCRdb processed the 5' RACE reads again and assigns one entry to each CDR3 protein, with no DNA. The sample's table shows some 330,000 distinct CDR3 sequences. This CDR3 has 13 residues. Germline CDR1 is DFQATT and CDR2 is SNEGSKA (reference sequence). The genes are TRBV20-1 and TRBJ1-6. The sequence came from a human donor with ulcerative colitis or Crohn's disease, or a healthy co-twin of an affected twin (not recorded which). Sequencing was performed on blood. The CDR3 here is CSSVVSYNSPLHF.